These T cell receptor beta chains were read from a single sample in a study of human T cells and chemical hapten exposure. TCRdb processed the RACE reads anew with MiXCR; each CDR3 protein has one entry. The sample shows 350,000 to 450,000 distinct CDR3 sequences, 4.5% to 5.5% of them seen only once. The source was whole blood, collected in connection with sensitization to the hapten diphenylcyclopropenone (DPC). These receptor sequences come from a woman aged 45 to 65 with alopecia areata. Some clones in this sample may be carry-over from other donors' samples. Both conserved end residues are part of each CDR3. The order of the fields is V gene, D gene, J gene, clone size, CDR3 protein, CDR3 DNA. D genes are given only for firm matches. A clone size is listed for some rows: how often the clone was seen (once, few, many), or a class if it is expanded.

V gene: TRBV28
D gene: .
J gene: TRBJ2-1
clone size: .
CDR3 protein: CASIKVGGNNEQFF
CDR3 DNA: TGTGCCAGCATAAAGGTTGGCGGGAACAATGAGCAGTTCTTC

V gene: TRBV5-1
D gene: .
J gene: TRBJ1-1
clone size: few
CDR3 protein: CASKARQGRSEAFF
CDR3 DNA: TGCGCCAGCAAGGCCCGGCAGGGGAGGTCTGAAGCTTTCTTT

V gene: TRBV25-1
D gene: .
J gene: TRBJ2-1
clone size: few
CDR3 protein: CASSGLYNEQFF
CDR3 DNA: TGTGCCAGCAGTGGTTTATACAATGAGCAGTTCTTC

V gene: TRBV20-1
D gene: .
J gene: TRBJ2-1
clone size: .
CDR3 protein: CSALYNEQFF
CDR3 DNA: TGCAGTGCTTTATACAATGAGCAGTTCTTC

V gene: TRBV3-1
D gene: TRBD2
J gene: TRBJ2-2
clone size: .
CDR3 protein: CASSQLAGIAGELFF
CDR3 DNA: TGTGCCAGCAGCCAACTAGCGGGGATAGCCGGGGAGCTGTTTTTT

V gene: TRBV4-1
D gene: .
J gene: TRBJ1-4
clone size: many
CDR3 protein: CASSQDDDSITTNEKLFF
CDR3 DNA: TGCGCCAGCAGCCAAGATGACGACAGCATTACAACTAATGAAAAACTGTTTTTT

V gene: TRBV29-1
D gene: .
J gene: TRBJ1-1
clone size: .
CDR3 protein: CSVGPSGLGNTEAFF
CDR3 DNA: TGCAGCGTTGGGCCCTCCGGGTTGGGGAACACTGAAGCTTTCTTT

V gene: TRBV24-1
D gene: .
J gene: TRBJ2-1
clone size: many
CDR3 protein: CATSDPDPKKQFF
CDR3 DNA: TGTGCCACCAGTGATCCCGACCCGAAGAAGCAGTTCTTC

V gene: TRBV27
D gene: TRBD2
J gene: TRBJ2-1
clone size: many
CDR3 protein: CASTPKVLAGFSYNEQFF
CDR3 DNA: TGTGCCAGCACCCCCAAGGTGCTAGCGGGGTTCTCCTACAATGAGCAGTTCTTC

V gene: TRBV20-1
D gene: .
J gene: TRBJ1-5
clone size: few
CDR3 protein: CSATQNQPQHF
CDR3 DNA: TGCAGTGCTACGCAAAATCAGCCCCAGCATTTT

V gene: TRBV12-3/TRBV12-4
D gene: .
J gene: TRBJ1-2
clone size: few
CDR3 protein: CASSYKDYGYTF
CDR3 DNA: TGTGCCAGCAGTTATAAGGACTATGGCTACACCTTC

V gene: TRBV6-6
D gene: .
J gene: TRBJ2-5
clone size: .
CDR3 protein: CASSPLTYRQETQYF
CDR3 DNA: TGTGCCAGCAGTCCATTGACATATCGTCAAGAGACCCAGTACTTC

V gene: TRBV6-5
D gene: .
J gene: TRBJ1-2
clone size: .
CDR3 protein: CASSSFTGGRSYTF
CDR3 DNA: TGTGCCAGCAGTTCCTTCACCGGGGGCAGAAGCTACACCTTC

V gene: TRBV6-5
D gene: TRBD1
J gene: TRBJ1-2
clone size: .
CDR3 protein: CASTFTRTGGHGYTF
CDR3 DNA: TGTGCCAGCACTTTTACCCGGACAGGGGGGCATGGCTACACCTTC

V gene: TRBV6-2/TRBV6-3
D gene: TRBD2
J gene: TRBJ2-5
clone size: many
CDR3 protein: CASSPGLADYQETQYF
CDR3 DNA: TGTGCCAGCAGTCCCGGACTAGCGGATTACCAAGAGACCCAGTACTTC

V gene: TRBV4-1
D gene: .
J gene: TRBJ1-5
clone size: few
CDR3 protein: CASSQQGGSNQPQHF
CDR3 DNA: TGCGCCAGCAGCCAGCAGGGCGGGAGCAATCAGCCCCAGCATTTT

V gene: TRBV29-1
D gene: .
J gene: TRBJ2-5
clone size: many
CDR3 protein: CSAHDRPGTQYF
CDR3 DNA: TGCAGCGCCCACGACAGGCCGGGGACCCAGTACTTC

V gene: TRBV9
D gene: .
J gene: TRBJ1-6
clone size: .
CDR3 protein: CASSVDSLSPLHF
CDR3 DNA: TGTGCCAGCAGCGTAGATTCGCTTTCACCCCTCCACTTT

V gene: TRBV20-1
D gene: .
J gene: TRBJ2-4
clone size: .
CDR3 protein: CSAVPRRPATAKNIQYF
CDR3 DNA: TGCAGTGCCGTCCCCCGGAGGCCCGCTACAGCCAAAAACATTCAGTACTTC

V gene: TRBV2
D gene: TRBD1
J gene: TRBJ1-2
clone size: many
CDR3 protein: CASSKQQGIDGYTF
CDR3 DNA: TGTGCCAGCAGCAAACAACAGGGGATCGATGGCTACACCTTC

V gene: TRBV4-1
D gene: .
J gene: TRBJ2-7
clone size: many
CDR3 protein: CASSQVAAYEQYF
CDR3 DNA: TGCGCCAGCAGCCAAGTGGCAGCCTACGAGCAGTACTTC

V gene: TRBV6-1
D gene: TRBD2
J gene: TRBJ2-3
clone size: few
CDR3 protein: CASSPLPSGGASTDTQYF
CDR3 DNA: TGTGCCAGCAGTCCTCTCCCTAGCGGGGGGGCTAGCACAGATACGCAGTATTTT

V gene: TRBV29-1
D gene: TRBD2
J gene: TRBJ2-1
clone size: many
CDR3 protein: CSVTPLLAGAYNEQFF
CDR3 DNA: TGCAGCGTAACCCCTCTCCTAGCGGGGGCATATAATGAGCAGTTCTTC

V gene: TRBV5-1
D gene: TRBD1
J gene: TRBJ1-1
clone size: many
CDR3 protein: CASSLGDRGNTEAFF
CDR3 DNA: TGCGCCAGCAGCTTGGGGGACAGGGGGAACACTGAAGCTTTCTTT

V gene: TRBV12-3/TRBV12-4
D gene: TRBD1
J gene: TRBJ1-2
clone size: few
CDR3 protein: CASSLTGAFRDYGYTF
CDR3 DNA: TGTGCCAGCAGTCTGACAGGGGCCTTCCGAGACTATGGCTACACCTTC

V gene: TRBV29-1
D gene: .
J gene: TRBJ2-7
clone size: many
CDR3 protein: CSVLAPSPYEQYF
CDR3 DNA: TGCAGCGTACTAGCTCCCTCCCCCTACGAGCAGTACTTC

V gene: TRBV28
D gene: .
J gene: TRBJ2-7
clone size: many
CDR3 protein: CASSLSRGRSYEQYF
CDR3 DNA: TGTGCCAGCAGTTTATCCCGGGGCCGTTCCTACGAGCAGTACTTC

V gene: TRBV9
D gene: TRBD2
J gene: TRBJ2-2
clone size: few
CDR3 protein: CASSPRWLAGAGGELFF
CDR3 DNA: TGTGCCAGCAGCCCCCGGTGGCTAGCGGGAGCGGGCGGGGAGCTGTTTTTT

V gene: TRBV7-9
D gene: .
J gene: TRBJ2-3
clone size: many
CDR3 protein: CASSLVSVTQYF
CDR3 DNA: TGTGCCAGCAGCTTGGTATCGGTGACGCAGTATTTT

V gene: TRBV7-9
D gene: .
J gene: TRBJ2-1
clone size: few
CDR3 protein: CASSPTRLEQFF
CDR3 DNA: TGTGCCAGCAGCCCTACTAGACTTGAGCAGTTCTTC

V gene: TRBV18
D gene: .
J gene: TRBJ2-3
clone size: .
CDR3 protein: CASSPLGQGDTDTQYF
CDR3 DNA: TGTGCCAGCTCACCACTCGGCCAGGGTGACACAGATACGCAGTATTTT